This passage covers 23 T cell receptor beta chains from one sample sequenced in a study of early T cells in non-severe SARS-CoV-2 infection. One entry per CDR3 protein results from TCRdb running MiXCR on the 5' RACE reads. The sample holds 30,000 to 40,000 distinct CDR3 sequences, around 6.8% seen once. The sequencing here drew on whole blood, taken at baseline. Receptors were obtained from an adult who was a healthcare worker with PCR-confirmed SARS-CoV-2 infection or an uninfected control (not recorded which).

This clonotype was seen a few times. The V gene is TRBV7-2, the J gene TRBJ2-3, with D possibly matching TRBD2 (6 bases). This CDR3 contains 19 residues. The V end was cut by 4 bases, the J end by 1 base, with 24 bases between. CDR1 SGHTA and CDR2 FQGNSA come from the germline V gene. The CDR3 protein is CASSSPPSATTHGTDTQYF. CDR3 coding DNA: TGTGCCAGCAGCTCACCCCCTAGCGCTACAACGCATGGCACAGATACGCAGTATTTT.

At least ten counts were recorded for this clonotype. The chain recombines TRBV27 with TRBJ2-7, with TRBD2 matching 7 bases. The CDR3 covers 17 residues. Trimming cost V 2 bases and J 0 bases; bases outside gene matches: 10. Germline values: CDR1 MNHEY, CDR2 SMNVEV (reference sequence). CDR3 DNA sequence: TGTGCCAGCAGTTTAAGGGCTAGCGGACTAAGCTCCTACGAGCAGTACTTC. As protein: CASSLRASGLSSYEQYF.

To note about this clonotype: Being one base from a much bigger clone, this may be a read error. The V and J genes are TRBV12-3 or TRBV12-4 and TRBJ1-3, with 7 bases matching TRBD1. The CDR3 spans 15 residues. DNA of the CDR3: TGTGCCTGCAGTTCCCGACAGGGATCTGGAAACACCATATATTTT. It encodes CACSSRQGSGNTIYF.

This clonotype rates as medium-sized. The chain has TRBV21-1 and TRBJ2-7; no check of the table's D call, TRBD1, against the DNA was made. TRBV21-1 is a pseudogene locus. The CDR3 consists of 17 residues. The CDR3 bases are TGTGCCAGCAGCAAAGTTGGGTCGGGACAGGGGGCCTACGAGCAGTACGTC. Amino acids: CASSKVGSGQGAYEQYV.

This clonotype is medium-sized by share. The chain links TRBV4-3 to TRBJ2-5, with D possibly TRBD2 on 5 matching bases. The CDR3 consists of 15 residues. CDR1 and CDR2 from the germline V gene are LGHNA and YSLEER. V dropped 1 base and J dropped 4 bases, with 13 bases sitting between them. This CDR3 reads CASSQASGRGETQYF. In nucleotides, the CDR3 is TGCGCCAGCAGCCAAGCCAGCGGTCGGGGAGAGACCCAGTACTTC.

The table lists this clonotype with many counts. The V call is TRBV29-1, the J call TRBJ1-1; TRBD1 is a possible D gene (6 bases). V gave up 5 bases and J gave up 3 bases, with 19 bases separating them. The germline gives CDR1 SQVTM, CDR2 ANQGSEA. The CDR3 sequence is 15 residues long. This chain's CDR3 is CSVPSGGRVYTEAFF. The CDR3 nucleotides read TGCAGCGTTCCCTCGGGGGGCCGGGTGTACACTGAAGCTTTCTTT.

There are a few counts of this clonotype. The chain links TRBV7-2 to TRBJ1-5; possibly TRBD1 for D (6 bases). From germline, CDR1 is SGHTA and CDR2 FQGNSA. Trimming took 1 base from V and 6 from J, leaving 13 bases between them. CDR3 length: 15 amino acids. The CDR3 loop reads CASSLGTAFGQPQHF. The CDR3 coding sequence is TGTGCCAGCAGCTTAGGGACAGCTTTTGGTCAGCCCCAGCATTTT. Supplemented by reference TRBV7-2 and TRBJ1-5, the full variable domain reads GAGVSQSPSNKVTEKGKDVELRCDPISGHTALYWYRQSLGQGLEFLIYFQGNSAPDKSGLPSDRFSAERTGGSVSTLTIQRTQQEDSAVYLCASSLGTAFGQPQHFGDGTRLSIL.

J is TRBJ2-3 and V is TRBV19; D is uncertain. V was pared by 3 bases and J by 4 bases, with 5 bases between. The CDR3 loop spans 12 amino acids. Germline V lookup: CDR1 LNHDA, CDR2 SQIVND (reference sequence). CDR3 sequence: CASSMVSDTQYF. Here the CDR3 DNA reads TGTGCCAGTAGTATGGTGTCAGATACGCAGTATTTT.

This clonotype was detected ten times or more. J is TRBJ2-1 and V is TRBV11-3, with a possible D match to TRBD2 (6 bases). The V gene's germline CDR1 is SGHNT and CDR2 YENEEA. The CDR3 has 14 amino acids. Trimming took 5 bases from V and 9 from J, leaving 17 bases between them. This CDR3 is CASSPSSVSGEQFF. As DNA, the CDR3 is TGTGCCAGCAGCCCCTCTAGCGTAAGTGGTGAGCAGTTCTTC.

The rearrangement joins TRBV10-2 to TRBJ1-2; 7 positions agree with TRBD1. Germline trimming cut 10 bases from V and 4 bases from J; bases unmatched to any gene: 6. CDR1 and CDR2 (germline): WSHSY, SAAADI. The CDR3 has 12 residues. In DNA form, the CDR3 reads TGCGCCACCCAACGGGACAGCTATGGCTACACCTTC. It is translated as CATQRDSYGYTF.

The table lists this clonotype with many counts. CDR3 region: CSAGGRSDYNEQFF. In nucleotides, the CDR3 is TGCAGTGCTGGGGGGAGGTCTGACTACAATGAGCAGTTCTTC. The chain couples TRBV20-1 to TRBJ2-1; D possibly corresponds to TRBD2 (6 bases). V gave up 5 bases and J gave up 3 bases, with 14 bases separating them. The CDR3 length is 14 residues. Germline CDR1 reads DFQATT; CDR2 reads SNEGSKA (reference sequence).

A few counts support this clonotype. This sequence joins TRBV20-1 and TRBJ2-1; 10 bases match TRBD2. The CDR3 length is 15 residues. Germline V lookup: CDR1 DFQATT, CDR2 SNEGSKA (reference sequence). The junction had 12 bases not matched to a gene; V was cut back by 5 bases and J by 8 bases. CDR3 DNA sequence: TGCAGTGCTCCCCCCGCTAGCGGGAGTACCTATGAGCAGTTCTTC. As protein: CSAPPASGSTYEQFF.

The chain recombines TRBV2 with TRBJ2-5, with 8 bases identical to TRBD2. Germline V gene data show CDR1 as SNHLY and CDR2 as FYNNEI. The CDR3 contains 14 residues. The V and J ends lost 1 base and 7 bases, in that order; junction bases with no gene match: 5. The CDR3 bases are TGTGCCAGCAGTGAAGAGGGTAGCGGGGCGACCCAGTACTTC. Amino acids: CASSEEGSGATQYF.

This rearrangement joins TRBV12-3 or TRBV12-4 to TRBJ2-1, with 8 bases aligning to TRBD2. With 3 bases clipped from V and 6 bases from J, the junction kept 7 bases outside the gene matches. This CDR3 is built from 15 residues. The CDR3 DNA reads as TGTGCCAGCAGTTTCCTAGCGGGTGCAATCAATGAGCAGTTCTTC. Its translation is CASSFLAGAINEQFF.

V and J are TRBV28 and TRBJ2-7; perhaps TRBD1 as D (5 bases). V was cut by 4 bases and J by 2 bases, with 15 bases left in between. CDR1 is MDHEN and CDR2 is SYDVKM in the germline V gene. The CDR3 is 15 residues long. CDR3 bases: TGTGCCAGCAGTTCTTCCGGCAGGGCTACCTACGAGCAGTACGTC. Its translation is CASSSSGRATYEQYV.

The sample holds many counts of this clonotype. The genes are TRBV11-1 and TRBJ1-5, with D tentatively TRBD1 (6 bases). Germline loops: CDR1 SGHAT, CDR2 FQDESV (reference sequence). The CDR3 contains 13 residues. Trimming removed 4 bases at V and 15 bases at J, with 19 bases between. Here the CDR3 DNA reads TGTGCCAGCAGCTCCGCCGGGGAGGGGGAACGGCATTTT. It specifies CASSSAGEGERHF.

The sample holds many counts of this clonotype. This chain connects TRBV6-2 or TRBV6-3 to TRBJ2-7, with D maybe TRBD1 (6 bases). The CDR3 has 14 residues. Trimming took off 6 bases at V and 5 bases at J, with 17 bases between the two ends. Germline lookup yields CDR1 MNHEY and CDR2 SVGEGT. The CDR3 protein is CASSSPGHRNEQYV. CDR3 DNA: TGTGCCAGCAGCTCCCCGGGACACCGGAACGAGCAGTACGTC.

CDR3 bases: TGCGCCAGCAGCTCACAGGGGGGCCAAGAGACCCAGTACTTC. This gives the protein CASSSQGGQETQYF. The chain couples TRBV5-1 to TRBJ2-5, with 8 bases fitting TRBD1. The CDR3 is made up of 14 amino acids. The J segment lost 1 base and the V segment lost 3 bases, leaving 2 bases of the junction unmatched. CDR1 is SGHRS, CDR2 YFSETQ, per germline.

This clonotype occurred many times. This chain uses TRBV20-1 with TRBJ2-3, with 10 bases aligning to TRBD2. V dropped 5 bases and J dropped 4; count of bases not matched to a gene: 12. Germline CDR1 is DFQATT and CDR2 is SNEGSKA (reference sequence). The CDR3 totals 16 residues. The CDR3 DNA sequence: TGCAGTGCTGCTTGGACTAGCGGAACCAGGGCAGATACGCAGTATTTT. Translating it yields CSAAWTSGTRADTQYF.

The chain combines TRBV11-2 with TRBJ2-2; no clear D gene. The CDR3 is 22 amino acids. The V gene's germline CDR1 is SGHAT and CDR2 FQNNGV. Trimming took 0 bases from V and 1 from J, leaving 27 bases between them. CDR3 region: CASSLDRRQALLRAKNTGELFF. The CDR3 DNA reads TGTGCCAGCAGCTTAGATAGACGGCAGGCCCTCCTTAGGGCGAAGAACACCGGGGAGCTGTTTTTT.

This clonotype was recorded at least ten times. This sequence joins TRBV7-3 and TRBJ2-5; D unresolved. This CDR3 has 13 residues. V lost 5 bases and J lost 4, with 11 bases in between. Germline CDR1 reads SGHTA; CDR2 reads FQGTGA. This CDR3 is CASSPWTGETQYF. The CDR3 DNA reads TGTGCCAGCAGCCCCTGGACCGGAGAGACCCAGTACTTC.

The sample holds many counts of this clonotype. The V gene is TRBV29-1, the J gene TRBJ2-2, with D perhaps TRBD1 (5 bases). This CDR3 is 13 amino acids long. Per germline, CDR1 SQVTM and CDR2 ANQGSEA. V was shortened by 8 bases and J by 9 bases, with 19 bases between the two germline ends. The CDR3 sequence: CSIIQGVGRELFF. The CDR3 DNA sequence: TGCAGCATAATCCAAGGGGTGGGCCGGGAGCTGTTTTTT.

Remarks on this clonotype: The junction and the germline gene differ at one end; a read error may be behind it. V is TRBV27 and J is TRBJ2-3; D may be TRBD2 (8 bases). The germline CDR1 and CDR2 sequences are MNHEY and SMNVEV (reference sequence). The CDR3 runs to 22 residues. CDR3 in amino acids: CASSPLSADRPGSGTRSDMQYF. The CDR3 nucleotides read TGTGCCAGCAGTCCATTATCGGCGGACAGGCCTGGGTCCGGGACTAGATCAGATATGCAGTATTTT.